These 29 T cell receptor beta chains share one sample of origin, sequenced in a study of patients and donors after allogeneic stem cell transplantation. In TCRdb, the RT-PCR reads were re-called with MiXCR into one record per CDR3 protein. The data hold approximately 200,000 distinct CDR3 sequences, with more than 35% observed a single time. The sequencing input was blood, either unsorted or a sorted T cell fraction (not recorded which). All receptors derive from a human donor who was either an allogeneic HSCT recipient or a stem cell or donor lymphocyte infusion donor (not recorded which). It is not recorded whose cells these are; they may come from a transplant donor.

The chain couples TRBV28 to TRBJ1-2, with D tentatively TRBD1 (6 bases). V lost 6 bases and J 4 bases, leaving 21 bases between the germline ends. Germline assignment: CDR1 MDHEN and CDR2 SYDVKM. The CDR3 has 16 amino acids. The CDR3: CASSPIGGRGPYGYTF. The CDR3, as DNA: TGTGCCAGCAGCCCTATAGGGGGGCGAGGGCCCTATGGCTACACCTTC.

The chain has TRBV9 and TRBJ2-3; D uncertain. V was pared by 2 bases and J by 4 bases, with 5 bases between. The germline V gene encodes CDR1 SGDLS and CDR2 YYNGEE. CDR3 length: 12 residues. CDR3 sequence reads: CASSVYSDTQYF. The CDR3 DNA is TGTGCCAGCAGCGTCTACTCAGATACGCAGTATTTT.

This clonotype was seen at least ten times. The chain has TRBV5-6 and TRBJ1-2; D ambiguous. V was trimmed by 1 base and J by 5 bases, leaving 12 bases between them. CDR1 SGHDT and CDR2 YYEEEE come from the germline V gene. There are 14 residues in the CDR3. CDR3 bases: TGTGCCAGCAGCTTGAGGCGGTGGGTATATGGCTACACCTTC. Translation: CASSLRRWVYGYTF.

The gene calls are TRBV7-9 and TRBJ2-1; D unclear. The CDR3 length is 13 residues. Germline lookup yields CDR1 SEHNR and CDR2 FQNEAQ (reference sequence). V lost 2 bases and J lost 8, with 10 bases in between. CDR3 nucleotides: TGTGCCAGCAGCTTAAGGGTTTTCGATGAGCAGTTCTTC. Amino acid sequence: CASSLRVFDEQFF.

The V and J genes are TRBV10-3 and TRBJ2-7; no clear D. V was clipped by 8 bases and J by 2 bases, with 13 bases between them. The CDR3 loop spans 13 amino acids. CDR1 is ENHRY, CDR2 SYGVKD, per germline. The CDR3 region has the DNA TGTGCCATCGAGTTGGCGGTTACCTACGAGCAGTACTTC. Translation gives CAIELAVTYEQYF.

This clonotype came up once. The genes are TRBV6-5 and TRBJ2-1, with 7 bases that match TRBD2. This CDR3 is built from 13 residues. J was trimmed by 6 bases and V by 10 bases; bases with no gene match: 9. Looked up from germline, CDR1 is MNHEY and CDR2 is SVGAGI. CDR3 nucleotides: TGTGCCACCGCGGGAGTTCGGCTCAATGAGCAGTTCTTC. Its protein is CATAGVRLNEQFF.

In this sample, this clonotype turned up a few times. The chain combines TRBV5-1 with TRBJ2-3, with a tentative D call TRBD1 (6 bases). Trimming took off 7 bases at V and 2 bases at J, with 11 bases between the two ends. CDR3 length: 13 amino acids. Germline values: CDR1 SGHRS, CDR2 YFSETQ. This chain's CDR3 is CASYRVPTDTQYF. The CDR3 region has the DNA TGCGCCAGCTACAGGGTCCCCACAGATACGCAGTATTTT.

The chain combines TRBV30 with TRBJ2-7, with TRBD1 matching over 9 bases. The CDR3 is 13 residues long. V shed 8 bases and J 3 bases; nucleotides not matched to a gene: 8. The germline gives CDR1 GTSNPN, CDR2 SVGIG (reference sequence). The CDR3 nucleotides read TGTGCCGGAACAGGGGGCCCGATCTACGAGCAGTACTTC. Translated, it gives CAGTGGPIYEQYF.

This chain links TRBV12-3 or TRBV12-4 with TRBJ2-5; 7 bases align to TRBD1. CDR3 length: 15 amino acids. The V segment lost 5 bases and the J segment 1 base; nucleotides outside the gene matches: 7. The DNA of the CDR3 is TGTGCCAGCAGTCCCGGAGGACAGGCCCAAGAGACCCAGTACTTC. It codes for CASSPGGQAQETQYF.

V gene TRBV20-1 combines with J gene TRBJ2-5; D possibly corresponds to TRBD2 (6 bases). The germline CDR1 and CDR2 sequences are DFQATT and SNEGSKA (reference sequence). The CDR3 is made up of 15 amino acids. Trimming removed 5 bases from V and 2 bases from J, with 18 bases in between. The CDR3 nucleotides read TGCAGTGCTCACCCCGTCCGGGACTTACAAGAGACCCAGTACTTC. It translates to CSAHPVRDLQETQYF.

This clonotype appeared a few times. The chain has TRBV29-1 and TRBJ2-7; D remains unclear. The CDR3 runs to 13 residues. Trimming took 5 bases from V and 0 from J, leaving 11 bases between them. In germline, CDR1 is SQVTM, CDR2 ANQGSEA. The CDR3 sequence: CSVSVKYSYEQYF. In DNA, the CDR3 is TGCAGCGTTTCGGTGAAATACTCCTACGAGCAGTACTTC.

This clonotype was picked up a small number of times. The chain joins TRBV10-3 to TRBJ1-1; D gene ambiguous. Trimming cost V 7 bases and J 1 base, with 7 bases left between them. This CDR3 has 12 amino acids. Germline CDR1 is ENHRY and CDR2 is SYGVKD. The CDR3 sequence: CAITTGNTEAFF. In nucleotides, the CDR3 is TGTGCCATCACAACGGGGAACACTGAAGCTTTCTTT.

The table lists this clonotype with a few counts. The J gene is TRBJ1-1, the V gene TRBV12-3 or TRBV12-4, with 7 bases aligning to TRBD1. V shed 3 bases, J shed 6 bases, and the junction held 4 bases outside the gene matches. The CDR3 consists of 13 residues. The CDR3 coding sequence is TGTGCCAGCAGTTTCGGACAGGTCGCTGAAGCTTTCTTT. It yields the protein CASSFGQVAEAFF.

This clonotype was picked up a small number of times. CDR3 coding DNA: TGTGCCAGCAGCTTCGGGACTAGCCCAGATACGCAGTATTTT. Translating it yields CASSFGTSPDTQYF. The chain employs TRBV7-2 and TRBJ2-3; 9 nucleotides align to TRBD2. The CDR3 is made up of 14 amino acids. CDR1 and CDR2 (germline): SGHTA, FQGNSA. After removal of 3 bases from V and 4 bases from J, the junction contained 2 bases not matched to a gene.

Only a few counts were recorded for this clonotype. CDR3 coding DNA: TGCAGCGTACAACGGGCCTCTGAAGCTTTCTTT. This encodes CSVQRASEAFF. V and J are TRBV29-1 and TRBJ1-1; D is unclear. Germline V gene lookup returns CDR1 SQVTM and CDR2 ANQGSEA. The CDR3 length is 11 residues. V was pared by 6 bases and J by 6 bases, with 11 bases between.

This clonotype was seen just once. V is TRBV20-1 and J is TRBJ2-7; 9 bases are shared with TRBD2. Trimming at V came to 6 bases and at J to 0 bases, leaving 3 bases not matched to a gene. In germline, CDR1 is DFQATT, CDR2 SNEGSKA (reference sequence). The CDR3 is made up of 13 amino acids. The CDR3 loop is CSATSGRSYEQYF. CDR3 DNA: TGCAGTGCCACTAGCGGGCGCTCCTACGAGCAGTACTTC.

This clonotype was observed a few times. The V call is TRBV11-2, the J call TRBJ1-6; D is unclear. The germline gives CDR1 SGHAT, CDR2 FQNNGV. The CDR3 spans 15 residues. Trimming left V 8 bases short and J 9 bases short, with 20 bases between. The CDR3 loop reads CASRPGGGLGSPLHF. The CDR3 DNA sequence: TGTGCCAGCCGACCTGGAGGAGGGCTTGGTTCACCCCTCCACTTT.

The V gene is TRBV2, the J gene TRBJ1-1, with D hard to call. Germline-derived CDR1 and CDR2 are SNHLY and FYNNEI. The CDR3 runs 14 residues. V was trimmed by 5 bases and J by 1 base, leaving 11 bases between them. DNA for the CDR3: TGTGCCAGCAGTTTAGCAGCCTCGAACACTGAAGCTTTCTTT. It encodes CASSLAASNTEAFF.

This clonotype was found a few times. The chain is built from TRBV10-3 and TRBJ2-1; D uncertain. There are 12 residues in the CDR3. The ends were cut back, 8 bases at V and 5 bases at J, with 10 bases in the middle. CDR1 is ENHRY, CDR2 SYGVKD, per germline. CDR3 sequence (DNA): TGTGCCATCGGGGTATCGAACAATGAGCAGTTCTTC. It codes for CAIGVSNNEQFF.

This clonotype has just a few counts. The V and J genes are TRBV29-1 and TRBJ1-1, with TRBD1 as a possible D gene (5 bases). Germline CDR1 reads SQVTM; CDR2 reads ANQGSEA. The CDR3 is 14 amino acids. V was trimmed by 3 bases and J by 6 bases, leaving 17 bases between them. CDR3 DNA: TGCAGCGTTGATGGGGCAGGGATCGTCCCTGAAGCTTTCTTT. Its translation is CSVDGAGIVPEAFF.

This chain uses TRBV7-2 with TRBJ1-5; D is unclear. The CDR3 runs 16 residues. Looked up from germline, CDR1 is SGHTA and CDR2 is FQGNSA. V gave up 0 bases and J gave up 2 bases, with 11 bases separating them. The DNA for the CDR3 is TGTGCCAGCAGCTTAGCTGCGGTTAGGGGCAATCAGCCCCAGCATTTT. Amino acids: CASSLAAVRGNQPQHF.

The chain couples TRBV9 to TRBJ2-7, with 8 positions matching TRBD2. With V trimmed by 0 bases and J by 3 bases, 8 bases remained unmatched. This CDR3 is built from 16 residues. CDR1 and CDR2 (germline): SGDLS, YYNGEE. CDR3 sequence: CASSVEGLASIYEQYF. The CDR3, as DNA: TGTGCCAGCAGCGTAGAAGGACTAGCATCGATCTACGAGCAGTACTTC.

The chain recombines TRBV7-9 with TRBJ2-2, with D hard to call. Per germline, CDR1 SEHNR and CDR2 FQNEAQ (reference sequence). The CDR3 length is 12 residues. V shed 8 bases and J shed 4 bases, with 8 bases lying between them. The CDR3 sequence is CASGPGTGELFF. CDR3 nucleotides: TGTGCCAGCGGGCCGGGCACCGGGGAGCTGTTTTTT.

The chain recombines TRBV5-1 with TRBJ2-5; maybe TRBD2 (5 bases). The germline CDR1 and CDR2 sequences are SGHRS and YFSETQ. Trimming took 0 bases from V and 3 from J, leaving 12 bases between them. This CDR3 has 15 residues. CDR3 DNA sequence: TGCGCCAGCAGCTTGGTAGGGCGGGCGGAAGAGACCCAGTACTTC. Its translation: CASSLVGRAEETQYF.

The chain joins TRBV29-1 to TRBJ1-2; 8 bases match TRBD1. Germline V gives CDR1 SQVTM, CDR2 ANQGSEA. The CDR3 extends over 16 amino acids. V was clipped by 0 bases and J by 6 bases; unmatched bases: 12. The CDR3 reads CSVEDPTGTGPDGYTF. The CDR3 bases are TGCAGCGTTGAAGATCCCACCGGGACAGGTCCGGATGGCTACACCTTC.

V is TRBV12-3 or TRBV12-4 and J is TRBJ2-1, with a weak D call TRBD2 (6 bases). The CDR3 length is 16 residues. V was clipped by 2 bases and J by 0 bases, with 11 bases between them. The CDR3 DNA reads as TGTGCCAGCAGTTTAAGCGCGGGGAGCTCCTACAATGAGCAGTTCTTC. It yields the protein CASSLSAGSSYNEQFF.

V and J are TRBV7-9 and TRBJ1-1; D not certain. This CDR3 contains 15 residues. Per the germline V gene, CDR1 is SEHNR and CDR2 is FQNEAQ (reference sequence). With 1 base removed from V and 4 bases from J, the gap between germline ends came to 13 bases. This CDR3 is CASSLVLGSGTEAFF. In DNA form, the CDR3 reads TGTGCCAGCAGCTTAGTCTTGGGTAGTGGCACTGAAGCTTTCTTT. Filled out from reference TRBV7-9 and TRBJ1-1, the complete variable domain reads DTGVSQNPRHKITKRGQNVTFRCDPISEHNRLYWYRQTLGQGPEFLTYFQNEAQLEKSRLLSDRFSAERPKGSFSTLEIQRTEQGDSAMYLCASSLVLGSGTEAFFGQGTRLTVV.

The chain carries TRBV7-2 and TRBJ2-5; 7 bases are a match to TRBD2. CDR1 is SGHTA and CDR2 is FQGNSA in the germline V gene. This CDR3 region has 15 residues. The trim removed 4 bases at V and 2 bases at J, leaving 7 bases unmatched. CDR3 loop: CASSSSGTNQETQYF. The CDR3, as DNA: TGTGCCAGCAGCTCCAGCGGGACTAATCAAGAGACCCAGTACTTC.

The rearrangement links TRBV9 to TRBJ1-4; no reliable D call. Looked up from germline, CDR1 is SGDLS and CDR2 is YYNGEE. Trimming removed 3 bases from V and 6 bases from J, with 12 bases in between. The CDR3 has 14 residues. CDR3 sequence reads: CASSAEGADEKLFF. CDR3 sequence (DNA): TGTGCCAGCAGCGCGGAGGGAGCCGATGAAAAACTGTTTTTT.